The 12 T cell receptor beta chains below were found in one sample sequenced in a study of blood T cell repertoires in COVID-19. Data came from immunoSEQ multiplex PCR; TCRdb stores just in-frame clones and leaves some out. The table includes approximately 230,000 clones, about 90% detected once. Input material: peripheral blood. The receptors here all came from a man older than 75 with acute or convalescent COVID-19.

The rearrangement links TRBV28 to TRBJ2-5, with 8 bases matching TRBD1. This CDR3 comprises 14 residues. Germline V gene lookup returns CDR1 MDHEN and CDR2 SYDVKM. Trimming removed 5 bases from V and 5 bases from J; junction bases left unmatched: 7. The CDR3 spells CASSKQGVRETQYF. In nucleotides, the CDR3 is TGTGCCAGCAGTAAACAGGGGGTACGGGAGACCCAGTACTTC.

The count of this clone is one. The rearrangement links TRBV3-1 (or the pseudogene TRBV3-2) to TRBJ1-5, with D unclear. From germline, CDR1 is LGHDT and CDR2 YNNKEL (reference sequence). This CDR3 is 16 amino acids long. V lost 0 bases, J lost 0 bases, and 9 bases lay in between. CDR3 loop: CASSQDYSNSNQPQHF. CDR3 DNA sequence: TGTGCCAGCAGCCAAGATTACAGCAATAGCAATCAGCCCCAGCATTTT.

This chain uses TRBV7-2 with TRBJ2-5; 15 positions match TRBD2. The CDR3 extends over 18 amino acids. CDR1 and CDR2 from the germline V gene are SGHTA and FQGNSA. Losses at the gene ends were 6 bases for V and 3 bases for J; bases not matched to a gene: 11. CDR3 DNA: TGTGCCAGCAGATGGACTAGCGGGAGGGCAACAGGGGAAGAGACCCAGTACTTC. Its translation: CASRWTSGRATGEETQYF.

The chain couples TRBV7-9 to TRBJ2-3; D is unclear. The V gene's germline CDR1 is SEHNR and CDR2 FQNEAQ (reference sequence). Trimming stripped 5 bases from V and 0 bases from J, with 12 bases between. This CDR3 is built from 15 residues. The CDR3 protein is CASSNGPPSTDTQYF. The CDR3 DNA follows: TGTGCCAGCAGCAATGGGCCCCCTAGCACAGATACGCAGTATTTT.

This chain links TRBV5-1 with TRBJ2-7, with D perhaps matching TRBD2 (7 bases). This CDR3 spans 16 amino acids. Trimming left V 3 bases short and J 4 bases short, with 20 bases between. CDR1 and CDR2 from the germline V gene are SGHRS and YFSETQ. This CDR3 reads CASSSTLGGLAYEQYF. DNA for the CDR3: TGCGCCAGCAGCTCCACCCTGGGGGGGCTGGCTTACGAGCAGTACTTC.

The chain links TRBV3-1 (or the pseudogene TRBV3-2) to TRBJ2-1; D perhaps matches TRBD2 (5 bases). Looked up from germline, CDR1 is LGHDT and CDR2 is YNNKEL (reference sequence). The CDR3 is 17 residues long. Trimming removed 1 base from V and 6 bases from J, with 19 bases in between. In DNA form, the CDR3 reads TGTGCCAGCAGCCAAGGAAGACGGGGAAGGAGAGCCAATGAGCAGTTCTTC. Protein sequence: CASSQGRRGRRANEQFF.

The rearrangement links TRBV7-2 to TRBJ1-1, with 7 bases aligning to TRBD1. Germline V gene data show CDR1 as SGHTA and CDR2 as FQGNSA. The CDR3 has 14 residues. The V and J ends lost 0 bases and 8 bases, in that order; junction bases with no gene match: 6. CDR3 protein: CASSLALRTGEAFF. The DNA of the CDR3 is TGTGCCAGCAGCTTAGCGTTAAGGACAGGAGAAGCTTTCTTT.

V and J are TRBV5-1 and TRBJ1-1; TRBD1 matches at 11 bases. After removal of 4 bases from V and 1 base from J, the junction contained 15 bases not matched to a gene. Germline V CDR1 and CDR2: SGHRS, YFSETQ. The CDR3 runs 19 residues. CDR3 residues: CASSRTLRDRGRGNTEAFF. CDR3 nucleotide sequence: TGCGCCAGCAGCCGAACGCTACGGGACAGGGGGAGAGGGAACACTGAAGCTTTCTTT.

The J gene is TRBJ2-5, the V gene TRBV2; TRBD1 aligns across 9 bases. The CDR3 totals 14 residues. Germline V CDR1 and CDR2: SNHLY, FYNNEI. The V gene end was trimmed by 8 bases and the J gene end by 2 bases; junction bases not matched to a gene: 6. This CDR3 is CASGRDRAQETQYF. The CDR3 region has the DNA TGTGCCAGCGGAAGGGACAGGGCTCAAGAGACCCAGTACTTC.

Regarding this clone: The sample carries other DNA sequences with the same CDR3. This chain joins TRBV7-2 and TRBJ1-4; 7 bases align to TRBD1. This CDR3 spans 15 amino acids. J lost 1 base, V lost 4 bases, and 3 bases had no gene match. From germline, CDR1 is SGHTA and CDR2 FQGNSA. The CDR3 bases are TGTGCCAGCAGCTCCCAGGGGGGAACTAATGAAAAACTGTTTTTT. Translation: CASSSQGGTNEKLFF.

The chain links TRBV19 to TRBJ2-3; 12 nucleotides match TRBD2. The CDR3 has 17 amino acids. Trimming removed 3 bases from V and 5 bases from J; junction bases left unmatched: 9. CDR1 and CDR2 (germline): LNHDA, SQIVND (reference sequence). The CDR3 region has the DNA TGTGCCAGTAGTATCAAGGCTAGCGGGAGGGCCAGAGATACGCAGTATTTT. Translated, it gives CASSIKASGRARDTQYF.

V gene TRBV6-2 or TRBV6-3 combines with J gene TRBJ1-6; D is uncertain. The V gene's germline CDR1 is MNHEY and CDR2 SVGEGT. Trimming removed 2 bases at V and 11 bases at J, with 10 bases between. This CDR3 contains 13 residues. CDR3 DNA: TGTGCCAGCAGTTACGCCGACACTGCACCCCTCCACTTT. Translated, it gives CASSYADTAPLHF.